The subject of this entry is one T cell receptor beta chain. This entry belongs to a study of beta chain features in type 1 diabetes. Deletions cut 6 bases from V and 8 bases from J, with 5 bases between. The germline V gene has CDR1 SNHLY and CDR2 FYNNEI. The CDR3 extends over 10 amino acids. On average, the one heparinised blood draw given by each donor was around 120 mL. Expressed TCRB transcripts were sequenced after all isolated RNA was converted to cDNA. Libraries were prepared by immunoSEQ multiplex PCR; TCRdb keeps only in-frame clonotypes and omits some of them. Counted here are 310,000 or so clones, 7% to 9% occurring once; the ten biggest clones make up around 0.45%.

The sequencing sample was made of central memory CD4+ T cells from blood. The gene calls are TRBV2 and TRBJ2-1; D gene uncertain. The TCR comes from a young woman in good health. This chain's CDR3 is CASRGDEQFF. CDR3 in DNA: TGTGCCAGCAGGGGTGATGAGCAGTTCTTC.